This T cell receptor (beta chain) was obtained from a study of cytomegalovirus exposure and HLA in healthy donors. Whole-study findings and limits: A missense DCLRE1C variant was associated with V- and J-gene trimming of TCR beta chains in a later analysis, and an independent cohort replicated the association.

Amplification used 60 Vbeta primers and 13 Jbeta primers. Libraries were prepared by immunoSEQ multiplex PCR; TCRdb keeps only in-frame clonotypes and omits some of them. The table has roughly 130,000 clones, 80% seen once. Note on this clone: Its target is unknown.

The CDR3 has 15 residues. V was shortened by 5 bases and J by 4 bases, with 17 bases between the two germline ends. Germline V gene data show CDR1 as SQVTM and CDR2 as ANQGSEA. The sequenced sample consisted of PBMCs. This receptor was taken from a male donor in good health and CMV-seronegative. The V call is TRBV29-1, the J call TRBJ2-2, with a tentative D call TRBD2 (6 bases). This chain's CDR3 is CSVSRDSRPTGELFF. In DNA, the CDR3 is TGCAGCGTTTCGCGGGACTCCCGACCCACCGGGGAGCTGTTTTTT.